This T cell receptor beta chain was sequenced in a study of CD8+ T cells in alopecia areata. The study, taken as a whole, reports: Treatment with tofacitinib significantly lowered scalp clonality and reduced expanded CD8+ clones among the top 100. Mice showed clearer TCR sharing than patients did, a gap that was possibly HLA-related. Relative to normal scalp, lesional scalp, especially alopecia totalis/universalis, showed higher clonality.

The germline V gene has CDR1 MNHEY and CDR2 SMNVEV (reference sequence). Germline trimming cut 5 bases from V and 9 bases from J; bases unmatched to any gene: 11. The CDR3 is made up of 15 amino acids. Following extraction, RNA underwent reverse transcription to cDNA, which served as the sequencing template. Produced via immunoSEQ multiplex PCR; TCRdb's table is partial and in-frame only. The data contain some 190,000 clones, about 51% of them seen just once; the ten biggest clones take up roughly a tenth. Noted treatment: oral pan-JAK inhibitor, 5-10 mg twice daily. PBMCs provided sorted CD4+ and CD8+ T cells. With regard to this clone: Its antigen is not identified.

The specimen comprised CD8+ T cells sorted from blood, sampled at approximately week 51, from a patient treated with tofacitinib. V gene TRBV27 combines with J gene TRBJ1-5; TRBD1 matches at 9 bases. This clonotype originated in a human donor with alopecia areata. In nucleotides, the CDR3 is TGTGCCAGCAGTCCACTATCCACAGGGGGCGCGCCCCAGCATTTT. Residues: CASSPLSTGGAPQHF.